This is a list of T cell receptor beta chains from one sample in a study of T-cell memory formation after mild COVID-19. One entry per CDR3 protein results from TCRdb running MiXCR on the 5' RACE reads. The data show over 130,000 distinct CDR3 sequences, 11% to 15% seen once. Material: PBMCs or a T cell subset sorted from them (not recorded which). The receptors shown here come from an adult woman who had mild COVID-19 (a few samples of this study predate the infection). Cell type and time point are not known. The CDR3 runs from the conserved cysteine through the conserved F or W. The D gene is left open where the match is weak. Size tells how often a clone was seen (once, few, many) or the class of an expanded clone, and some rows leave it out.

clone_size j_call d_call v_call cdr3_nt cdr3_aa
NA TRBJ1-1 TRBD1 TRBV7-9 TGTGCCAGCAGCTTAAAGGATCGAGCGACAGGGGGCACTGAAGCTTTCTTT CASSLKDRATGGTEAFF
few TRBJ2-3 NA TRBV10-3 TGTGCCATCAGTGAGTCGGGTTTCACAGATACGCAGTATTTT CAISESGFTDTQYF
many TRBJ2-1 TRBD2 TRBV7-9 TGTGCCAGCAGTCCTCAGACTAGCGGAGCCTACAATGAGCAGTTCTTC CASSPQTSGAYNEQFF
few TRBJ2-3 NA TRBV5-6 TGTGCCAGCACCGCAGTGGCGATGAATACGCAGTATTTT CASTAVAMNTQYF
many TRBJ2-1 NA TRBV4-1 TGCGCCAGCAGCCATATCGGGGGGCATTCAACTCTTGCCTACAATGAGCAGTTCTTC CASSHIGGHSTLAYNEQFF
few TRBJ2-1 TRBD2 TRBV20-1 TGCAGTGCTAGAGATCTTTACGGGGCTAGCGGGCCCAGGGATGAGCAGTTCTTC CSARDLYGASGPRDEQFF
NA TRBJ2-2 NA TRBV7-2 TGTGCCAGCAGCTGGACCCGTTCCAGAGCGTACACCGGGGAGCTGTTTTTT CASSWTRSRAYTGELFF
NA TRBJ2-7 NA TRBV14 TGTGCCAGCAGCCAAGCCGGGGCCACCACCTACGAGCAGTACTTC CASSQAGATTYEQYF
many TRBJ2-1 NA TRBV3-1 TGTGCCAGCAGCGACAACATCGGTGAGCAGTTCTTC CASSDNIGEQFF
NA TRBJ2-7 NA TRBV20-1 TGCAGTGCTAGAGACAGGGAAGACTACGAGCAGTACTTC CSARDREDYEQYF
few TRBJ2-2 TRBD2 TRBV20-1 TGCAGTGCTATTACGACTAGCGGGAGAGGTCGGGAGCTGTTTTTT CSAITTSGRGRELFF
NA TRBJ2-3 TRBD2 TRBV5-1 TGCGCCAGCAGCTCGGCGACTAGCGGTAGCACAGATACGCAGTATTTT CASSSATSGSTDTQYF
NA TRBJ1-1 NA TRBV12-3/TRBV12-4 TGTGCCAGTAGATCTATGAACACTGAAGCTTTCTTT CASRSMNTEAFF
few TRBJ2-1 NA TRBV7-2 TGTGCCAGCAGCTTCCGGGACTCGAGCGGCTACAATGAGCAGTTCTTC CASSFRDSSGYNEQFF
NA TRBJ2-7 NA TRBV6-2/TRBV6-3 TGTGCCAGCCGAGGGGTGGGACCTTCCTACGAGCAGTACTTC CASRGVGPSYEQYF
many TRBJ2-7 TRBD1 TRBV19 TGTGCCAGCACTGGGACAGACCTACGAGAGCAGTACTTC CASTGTDLREQYF
few TRBJ1-1 NA TRBV4-1 TGCGCCAGCAGCCAAGAGGACATTTTAGGCACTGAAGCTTTCTTT CASSQEDILGTEAFF
NA TRBJ2-3 NA TRBV27 TGTGCCAGCGTTCCTGATGGCTCAGATACGCAGTATTTT CASVPDGSDTQYF
many TRBJ2-6 TRBD2 TRBV4-2 TGTGCCAGCAGCCAAGATCCGCGGGGGGCTGCTGGGGCCAACGTCCTGACTTTC CASSQDPRGAAGANVLTF
few TRBJ2-3 NA TRBV15 TGTGCCGTCCGAGCGCCTGATACGCAGTATTTT CAVRAPDTQYF
few TRBJ2-1 NA TRBV7-6 TGTGCCAGCAGCTGGGCACAAGGGAACAATGAGCAGTTCTTC CASSWAQGNNEQFF
NA TRBJ2-2 TRBD1 TRBV4-1 TGCGCCAGCAGCCAACTCGGACAGGGCGACACCGGGGAGCTGTTTTTT CASSQLGQGDTGELFF
NA TRBJ1-1 TRBD1 TRBV6-2/TRBV6-3 TGTGCCAGCAGTTACTCCCAGCCCCCTAAACAGGGGATGAACACTGAAGCTTTCTTT CASSYSQPPKQGMNTEAFF
few TRBJ2-5 TRBD2 TRBV7-9 TGTGCCAGCAGCATACTCTCCACTAGCGGACAACTCCAAGAGACCCAGTACTTC CASSILSTSGQLQETQYF
few TRBJ2-5 NA TRBV7-8 TGTGCCAGCAGCGGAGGGGGAGACGAGACCCAGTACTTC CASSGGGDETQYF
NA TRBJ1-1 NA TRBV18 TGTGCCAGCTCAGCGATGAACACTGAAGCTTTCTTT CASSAMNTEAFF
few TRBJ2-5 NA TRBV18 TGTGCCAGCTCACCACCCCTCGAGACCCAGTACTTC CASSPPLETQYF
NA TRBJ1-2 TRBD1 TRBV18 TGTGCCAGCTCACCAGGGACAGGGGCCGGGTATGGCTACACCTTC CASSPGTGAGYGYTF
NA TRBJ1-1 TRBD1 TRBV7-9 TGTGCCAGCACTCCCGGGACAGGGAACACTGAAGCTTTCTTT CASTPGTGNTEAFF
NA TRBJ2-7 TRBD1 TRBV5-1 TGCGCCAGCACCTCAGGACAGGGGGCTTTCTTCGAGCAGTACTTC CASTSGQGAFFEQYF
NA TRBJ2-3 NA TRBV6-5 TGTGCCAGCAGTTACTCGACTCCGGGGGACCACACAGATACGCAGTATTTT CASSYSTPGDHTDTQYF
few TRBJ2-3 NA TRBV20-1 TGCAGTGCTAGAGGGCAGGGACCGACAGATACGCAGTATTTT CSARGQGPTDTQYF
few TRBJ2-7 NA TRBV9 TGTGCCAGCAGCGTAGGTCAGAGGGGGGGCTACGAGCAGTACTTC CASSVGQRGGYEQYF
NA TRBJ1-1 NA TRBV24-1 TGTGCCACCAGTGATTTACGGGGGATCGAAGCTTTCTTT CATSDLRGIEAFF
NA TRBJ2-7 TRBD2 TRBV7-2 TGTGCCAGCAGCGAAGGACTAGTCTACGAGCAGTACTTC CASSEGLVYEQYF